This T cell receptor (beta chain) was profiled in a study of blood T cell repertoires in COVID-19. Turning to the study itself: COVID-19 samples from acute and convalescent phases originated in the United States, Italy and Spain. T cells, B-cell-depleted T cells, or PBMCs supplied cDNA or gDNA.

This clone was detected once. Per the original data handling: Estimation of nucleated cell counts was performed using reference gene primer amplification. Produced via immunoSEQ multiplex PCR; TCRdb's table is partial and in-frame only. V and J calls and clone size follow that table, whereas D and trimming were derived from the DNA. The repertoire holds 200,000 or so clones, with around 84% as singletons. CDR1 is SGHAT and CDR2 is FQNNGV in the germline V gene. CDR3 length equals 18 residues. The V and J ends lost 3 bases and 2 bases, in that order; junction bases with no gene match: 14. The chain carries TRBV11-2 and TRBJ2-7; 9 nucleotides align to TRBD2. The sequenced sample was peripheral blood. This clonotype was sampled from a man between 60 and 75 years old with acute or convalescent COVID-19. The CDR3 spells CASSFAPVGGGGTYEQYF. DNA for the CDR3: TGTGCCAGCAGCTTCGCCCCGGTGGGCGGGGGGGGGACCTACGAGCAGTACTTC.